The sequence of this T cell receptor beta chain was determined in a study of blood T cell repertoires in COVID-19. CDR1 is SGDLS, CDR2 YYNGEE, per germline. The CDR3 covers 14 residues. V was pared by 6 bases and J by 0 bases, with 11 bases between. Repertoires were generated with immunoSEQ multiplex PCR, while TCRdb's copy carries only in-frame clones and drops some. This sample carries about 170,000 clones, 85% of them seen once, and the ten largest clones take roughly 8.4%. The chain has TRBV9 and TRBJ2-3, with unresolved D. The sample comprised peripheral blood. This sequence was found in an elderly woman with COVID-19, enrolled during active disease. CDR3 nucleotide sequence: TGTGCCAGCACGCGGCCCGCTAGCACAGATACGCAGTATTTT. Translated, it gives CASTRPASTDTQYF.